These T cell receptor beta chains were read from a single sample in a study of beta chain features in type 1 diabetes. Clones were sequenced by immunoSEQ multiplex PCR, and TCRdb holds only the in-frame ones, with some missing. This table holds 330,000 or so clones, 10% to 15% found once. Sequencing was done on a sample of naive CD4+ T cells from blood. The receptors here all came from a woman between 18 and 30 years old with type 1 diabetes. CDR3s include the opening cysteine and the closing phenylalanine or tryptophan. D genes are given only for firm matches. A row's size may be missing; if present it is once, few, many or a size class.

v_call: TRBV29-1
j_call: TRBJ2-1
clone_size: NA
d_call: TRBD2
cdr3_aa: CSVAGTSGLRSSYNEQFF
cdr3_nt: TGCAGCGTTGCCGGGACTAGCGGGCTTCGCAGCTCCTACAATGAGCAGTTCTTC

v_call: TRBV20-1
j_call: TRBJ2-1
clone_size: NA
d_call: NA
cdr3_aa: CSATYNEQFF
cdr3_nt: TGCAGTGCTACATACAATGAGCAGTTCTTC

v_call: TRBV5-1
j_call: TRBJ2-7
clone_size: NA
d_call: TRBD2
cdr3_aa: CASTITYSGGALEQYF
cdr3_nt: TGCGCCAGCACCATTACCTACAGCGGGGGGGCCCTCGAGCAGTACTTC

v_call: TRBV4-3
j_call: TRBJ2-1
clone_size: NA
d_call: NA
cdr3_aa: CASSQEGGGYYNEQFF
cdr3_nt: TGCGCCAGCAGCCAAGAGGGGGGGGGCTACTACAATGAGCAGTTCTTC

v_call: TRBV4-3
j_call: TRBJ2-6
clone_size: NA
d_call: NA
cdr3_aa: CASSLRMGAGANVLTF
cdr3_nt: TGCGCCAGCAGCCTCCGGATGGGGGCAGGGGCCAACGTCCTGACTTTC

v_call: TRBV5-6
j_call: TRBJ2-6
clone_size: few
d_call: NA
cdr3_aa: CASSFGGSGANVLTF
cdr3_nt: TGTGCCAGCAGCTTTGGGGGCTCTGGAGCCAACGTCCTGACTTTC

v_call: TRBV7-9
j_call: TRBJ2-7
clone_size: NA
d_call: NA
cdr3_aa: CASTAAGSFYEQYF
cdr3_nt: TGTGCCAGCACCGCGGCGGGCAGCTTCTACGAGCAGTACTTC

v_call: TRBV19
j_call: TRBJ1-6
clone_size: few
d_call: TRBD1
cdr3_aa: CASSIGSPGTGIHF
cdr3_nt: TGTGCCAGTAGTATAGGTTCCCCCGGGACAGGAATCCACTTT

v_call: TRBV14
j_call: TRBJ1-2
clone_size: few
d_call: NA
cdr3_aa: CASSQGQGIYGYTF
cdr3_nt: TGTGCCAGCAGCCAAGGGCAGGGCATCTATGGCTACACCTTC

v_call: TRBV30
j_call: TRBJ1-2
clone_size: few
d_call: NA
cdr3_aa: CAWSVGGYGYTF
cdr3_nt: TGTGCCTGGAGTGTAGGCGGCTATGGCTACACCTTC

v_call: TRBV12-5
j_call: TRBJ2-1
clone_size: NA
d_call: NA
cdr3_aa: CASGLVRGGSNEQFF
cdr3_nt: TGTGCTAGTGGTTTGGTCAGGGGAGGGTCCAATGAGCAGTTCTTC

v_call: TRBV5-6
j_call: TRBJ1-6
clone_size: few
d_call: TRBD1
cdr3_aa: CASSLPGQGNSPLHF
cdr3_nt: TGTGCCAGCAGCTTGCCGGGACAGGGTAATTCACCCCTCCACTTT

v_call: TRBV7-9
j_call: TRBJ2-7
clone_size: few
d_call: NA
cdr3_aa: CASSLNLGGTYEQYF
cdr3_nt: TGTGCCAGCAGCTTAAATCTAGGCGGTACCTACGAGCAGTACTTC

v_call: TRBV6-6
j_call: TRBJ2-7
clone_size: NA
d_call: NA
cdr3_aa: CASSGGIYEQYF
cdr3_nt: TGTGCCAGCAGTGGAGGGATTTACGAGCAGTACTTC

v_call: TRBV5-1
j_call: TRBJ2-1
clone_size: NA
d_call: NA
cdr3_aa: CASTLWGGSSYNEQFF
cdr3_nt: TGCGCCAGCACCCTGTGGGGGGGCTCATCCTACAATGAGCAGTTCTTC

v_call: TRBV30
j_call: TRBJ1-1
clone_size: few
d_call: NA
cdr3_aa: CAWSAGGKGTEAFF
cdr3_nt: TGTGCCTGGAGCGCGGGGGGGAAGGGCACTGAAGCTTTCTTT

v_call: TRBV14
j_call: TRBJ1-4
clone_size: NA
d_call: NA
cdr3_aa: CASSQIQNNEKLFF
cdr3_nt: TGTGCCAGCAGCCAAATACAGAATAATGAAAAACTGTTTTTT

v_call: TRBV15
j_call: TRBJ1-4
clone_size: few
d_call: TRBD1
cdr3_aa: CATSNGQGREKLFF
cdr3_nt: TGTGCCACCAGCAACGGACAGGGGAGAGAAAAACTGTTTTTT

v_call: TRBV5-1
j_call: TRBJ1-2
clone_size: NA
d_call: NA
cdr3_aa: CASSLVQGDGYTF
cdr3_nt: TGCGCCAGCAGCTTGGTGCAGGGCGATGGCTACACCTTC

v_call: TRBV5-1
j_call: TRBJ2-1
clone_size: NA
d_call: TRBD2
cdr3_aa: CASSFLAGGPSEQFF
cdr3_nt: TGCGCCAGCAGCTTTCTAGCGGGAGGGCCTAGTGAGCAGTTCTTC

v_call: TRBV7-9
j_call: TRBJ1-1
clone_size: NA
d_call: NA
cdr3_aa: CASSSGPNTEAFF
cdr3_nt: TGTGCCAGCAGTTCCGGTCCGAACACTGAAGCTTTCTTT

v_call: TRBV19
j_call: TRBJ2-1
clone_size: NA
d_call: TRBD1
cdr3_aa: CASSNQGAISNEQFF
cdr3_nt: TGTGCCAGTAGTAATCAGGGGGCGATTTCAAATGAGCAGTTCTTC

v_call: TRBV20-1
j_call: TRBJ2-1
clone_size: NA
d_call: NA
cdr3_aa: CSAAGGEQFF
cdr3_nt: TGCAGTGCGGCTGGGGGGGAGCAGTTCTTC

v_call: TRBV28
j_call: TRBJ2-3
clone_size: NA
d_call: NA
cdr3_aa: CASSPGLDRWADTQYF
cdr3_nt: TGTGCCAGCAGCCCGGGACTGGACCGTTGGGCAGATACGCAGTATTTT

v_call: TRBV27
j_call: TRBJ2-1
clone_size: NA
d_call: NA
cdr3_aa: CASSSPTRTHNEQFF
cdr3_nt: TGTGCCAGCAGTTCCCCGACTAGAACCCACAATGAGCAGTTCTTC

v_call: TRBV10-3
j_call: TRBJ2-7
clone_size: NA
d_call: NA
cdr3_aa: CAISGGTEAYEQYF
cdr3_nt: TGTGCCATCAGTGGCGGGACCGAAGCCTACGAGCAGTACTTC

v_call: TRBV19
j_call: TRBJ1-1
clone_size: few
d_call: NA
cdr3_aa: CASTRQLNTEAFF
cdr3_nt: TGTGCCAGTACACGACAACTGAACACTGAAGCTTTCTTT

v_call: TRBV10-3
j_call: TRBJ2-1
clone_size: NA
d_call: TRBD1
cdr3_aa: CAISVDRGWTNEQFF
cdr3_nt: TGTGCCATCAGTGTCGACAGGGGATGGACAAATGAGCAGTTCTTC

v_call: TRBV19
j_call: TRBJ2-6
clone_size: few
d_call: NA
cdr3_aa: CASSLGSSGANVLTF
cdr3_nt: TGTGCCAGTAGTCTTGGGAGCTCTGGGGCCAACGTCCTGACTTTC

v_call: TRBV28
j_call: TRBJ2-1
clone_size: few
d_call: TRBD2
cdr3_aa: CASSNPSGRRNEQFF
cdr3_nt: TGTGCCAGCAGTAATCCTAGCGGGAGGAGGAATGAGCAGTTCTTC

v_call: TRBV4-3
j_call: TRBJ2-5
clone_size: NA
d_call: TRBD2
cdr3_aa: CASSQTTSGRETQYF
cdr3_nt: TGCGCCAGCAGCCAGACGACTAGCGGGAGAGAGACCCAGTACTTC

v_call: TRBV7-2
j_call: TRBJ2-5
clone_size: few
d_call: NA
cdr3_aa: CASSLSLVVQETQYF
cdr3_nt: TGTGCCAGCAGCTTATCCCTGGTAGTACAAGAGACCCAGTACTTC

v_call: TRBV6-5
j_call: TRBJ2-7
clone_size: NA
d_call: TRBD1
cdr3_aa: CASSRDRGSYEQYF
cdr3_nt: TGTGCCAGCAGTCGGGACAGGGGATCCTACGAGCAGTACTTC

v_call: TRBV6-4
j_call: TRBJ2-3
clone_size: NA
d_call: TRBD1
cdr3_aa: CASSGGTGGIDTQYF
cdr3_nt: TGTGCCAGCAGTGGAGGGACAGGGGGCATAGATACGCAGTATTTT

v_call: TRBV9
j_call: TRBJ2-1
clone_size: few
d_call: TRBD1
cdr3_aa: CASSTGTGFDEQFF
cdr3_nt: TGTGCCAGCAGCACCGGGACAGGGTTCGATGAGCAGTTCTTC

v_call: TRBV6-4
j_call: TRBJ2-1
clone_size: NA
d_call: NA
cdr3_aa: CASSPGRGNEQFF
cdr3_nt: TGTGCCAGCAGCCCGGGTAGAGGGAATGAGCAGTTCTTC

v_call: TRBV5-1
j_call: TRBJ2-7
clone_size: few
d_call: TRBD1
cdr3_aa: CASSLWTGSSYEQYF
cdr3_nt: TGCGCCAGCAGCTTGTGGACAGGGAGCTCCTACGAGCAGTACTTC

v_call: TRBV7-2
j_call: TRBJ2-5
clone_size: few
d_call: TRBD2
cdr3_aa: CASSSTLAGQTQYF
cdr3_nt: TGTGCCAGCAGCTCCACACTAGCGGGACAGACCCAGTACTTC

v_call: TRBV27
j_call: TRBJ2-5
clone_size: NA
d_call: TRBD1
cdr3_aa: CASSRTGKETQYF
cdr3_nt: TGTGCCAGCTCCAGGACAGGGAAGGAGACCCAGTACTTC

v_call: TRBV18
j_call: TRBJ2-2
clone_size: few
d_call: NA
cdr3_aa: CASSPQNRANTGELFF
cdr3_nt: TGTGCCAGCTCACCTCAAAACAGGGCCAACACCGGGGAGCTGTTTTTT

v_call: TRBV9
j_call: TRBJ2-7
clone_size: NA
d_call: NA
cdr3_aa: CASSVEGSFTYEQYF
cdr3_nt: TGTGCCAGCAGCGTAGAAGGGAGTTTCACCTACGAGCAGTACTTC

v_call: TRBV30
j_call: TRBJ1-2
clone_size: NA
d_call: NA
cdr3_aa: CAWSVRGSGYTF
cdr3_nt: TGTGCCTGGAGTGTACGGGGGTCGGGCTACACCTTC